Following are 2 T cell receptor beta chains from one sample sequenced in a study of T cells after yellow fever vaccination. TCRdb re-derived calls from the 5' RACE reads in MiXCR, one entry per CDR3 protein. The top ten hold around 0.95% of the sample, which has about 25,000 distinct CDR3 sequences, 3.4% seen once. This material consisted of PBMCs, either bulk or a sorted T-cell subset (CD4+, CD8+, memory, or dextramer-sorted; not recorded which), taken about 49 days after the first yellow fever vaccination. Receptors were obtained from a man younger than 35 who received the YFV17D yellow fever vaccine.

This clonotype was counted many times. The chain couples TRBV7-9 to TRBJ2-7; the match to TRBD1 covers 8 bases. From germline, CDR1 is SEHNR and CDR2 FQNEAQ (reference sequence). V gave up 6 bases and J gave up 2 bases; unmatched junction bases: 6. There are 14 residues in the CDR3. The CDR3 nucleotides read TGTGCCAGCAGACCGACAGGGGCGGCCTACGAGCAGTACGTC. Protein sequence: CASRPTGAAYEQYV.

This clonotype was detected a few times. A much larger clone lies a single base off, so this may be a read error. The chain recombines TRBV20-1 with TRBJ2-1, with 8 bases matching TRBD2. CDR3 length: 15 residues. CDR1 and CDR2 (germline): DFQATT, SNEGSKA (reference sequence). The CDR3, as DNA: TGCTGTGCTAGAGATGGAGCGGGGGCCTACAATGAGCAGTTCTTC. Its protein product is CCARDGAGAYNEQFF.